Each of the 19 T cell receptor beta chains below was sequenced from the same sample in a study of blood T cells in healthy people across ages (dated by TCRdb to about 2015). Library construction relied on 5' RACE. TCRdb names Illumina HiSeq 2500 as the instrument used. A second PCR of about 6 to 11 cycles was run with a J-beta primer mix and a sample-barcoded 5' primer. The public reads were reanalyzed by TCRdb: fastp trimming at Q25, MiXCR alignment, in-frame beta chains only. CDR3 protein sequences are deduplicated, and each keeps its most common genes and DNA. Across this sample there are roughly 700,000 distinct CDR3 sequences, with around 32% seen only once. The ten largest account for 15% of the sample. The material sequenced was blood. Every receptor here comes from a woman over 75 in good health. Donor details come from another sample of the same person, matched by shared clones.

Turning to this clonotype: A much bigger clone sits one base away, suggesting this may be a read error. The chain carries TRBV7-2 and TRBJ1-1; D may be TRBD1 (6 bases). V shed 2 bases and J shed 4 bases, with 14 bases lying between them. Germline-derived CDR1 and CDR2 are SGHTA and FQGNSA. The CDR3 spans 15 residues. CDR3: CASSLLGAGSTEAFF. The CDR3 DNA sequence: TGTGCCAGCAGCTTATTGGGGGCAGGGAGCACTGAAGCTTTCTTT.

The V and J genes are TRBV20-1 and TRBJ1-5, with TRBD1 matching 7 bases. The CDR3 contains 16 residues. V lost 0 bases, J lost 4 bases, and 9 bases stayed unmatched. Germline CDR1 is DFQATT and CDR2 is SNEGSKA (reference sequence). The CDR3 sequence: CSARDAVTGRNQPQHF. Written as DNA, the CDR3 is TGCAGTGCTAGAGATGCGGTGACAGGGCGGAATCAGCCCCAGCATTTT.

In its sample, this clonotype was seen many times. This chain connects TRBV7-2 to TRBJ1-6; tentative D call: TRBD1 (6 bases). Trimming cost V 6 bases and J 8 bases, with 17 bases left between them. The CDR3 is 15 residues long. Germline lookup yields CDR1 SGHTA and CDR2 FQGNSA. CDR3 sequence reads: CASSSGQTLDSPLHF. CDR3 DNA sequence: TGTGCCAGCAGTTCCGGACAGACACTAGATTCACCCCTCCACTTT. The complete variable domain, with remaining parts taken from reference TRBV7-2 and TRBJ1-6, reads GAGVSQSPSNKVTEKGKDVELRCDPISGHTALYWYRQSLGQGLEFLIYFQGNSAPDKSGLPSDRFSAERTGGSVSTLTIQRTQQEDSAVYLCASSSGQTLDSPLHFGNGTRLTVT.

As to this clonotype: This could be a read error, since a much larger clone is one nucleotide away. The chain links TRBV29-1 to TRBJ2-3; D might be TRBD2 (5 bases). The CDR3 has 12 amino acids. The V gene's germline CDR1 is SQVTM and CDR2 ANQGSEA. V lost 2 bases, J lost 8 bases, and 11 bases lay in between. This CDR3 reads CSVEMASSTQYF. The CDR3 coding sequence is TGCAGCGTTGAAATGGCTAGCAGTACGCAGTATTTT.

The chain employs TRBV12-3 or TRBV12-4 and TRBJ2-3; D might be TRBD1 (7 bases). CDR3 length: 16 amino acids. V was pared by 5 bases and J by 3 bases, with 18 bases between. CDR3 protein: CASSPRQGLRTDTQYF. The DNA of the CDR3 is TGTGCCAGCAGTCCAAGACAGGGACTGAGAACAGATACGCAGTATTTT.

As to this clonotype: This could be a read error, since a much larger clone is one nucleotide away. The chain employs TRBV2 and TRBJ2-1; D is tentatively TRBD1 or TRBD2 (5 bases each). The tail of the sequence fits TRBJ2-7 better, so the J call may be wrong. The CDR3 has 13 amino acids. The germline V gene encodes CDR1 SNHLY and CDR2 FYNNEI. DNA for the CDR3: TGTGCCAGCAAAACCGGGACGGACAATGAGCAGTACTTC. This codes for CASKTGTDNEQYF.

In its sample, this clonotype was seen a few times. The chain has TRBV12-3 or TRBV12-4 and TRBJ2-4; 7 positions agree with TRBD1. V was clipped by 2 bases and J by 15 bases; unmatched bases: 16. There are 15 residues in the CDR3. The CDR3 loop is CASSLFDGDKDRTYF. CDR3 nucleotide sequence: TGTGCCAGCAGTTTATTCGACGGCGACAAGGACAGGACGTACTTC.

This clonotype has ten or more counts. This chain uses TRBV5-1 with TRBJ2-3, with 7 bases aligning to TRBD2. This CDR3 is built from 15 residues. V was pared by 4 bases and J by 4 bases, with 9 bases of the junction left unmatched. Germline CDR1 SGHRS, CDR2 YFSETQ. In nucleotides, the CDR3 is TGCGCCAGCAGCAACGGACGGGGGGATGCAGATACGCAGTATTTT. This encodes CASSNGRGDADTQYF.

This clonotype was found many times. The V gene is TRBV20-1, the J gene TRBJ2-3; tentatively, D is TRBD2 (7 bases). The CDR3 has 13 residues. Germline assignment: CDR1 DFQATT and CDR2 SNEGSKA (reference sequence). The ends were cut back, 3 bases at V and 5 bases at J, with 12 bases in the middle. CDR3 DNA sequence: TGCAGTGCTAGCGCCGGGGGGCGAGATACGCAGTATTTT. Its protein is CSASAGGRDTQYF.

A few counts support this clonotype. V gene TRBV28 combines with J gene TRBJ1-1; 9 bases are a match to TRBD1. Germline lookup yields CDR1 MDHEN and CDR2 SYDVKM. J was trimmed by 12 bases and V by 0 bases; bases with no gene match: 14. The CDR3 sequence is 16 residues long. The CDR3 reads CASSLWFKTGGEGTFF. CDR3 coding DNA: TGTGCCAGCAGTTTATGGTTTAAAACAGGGGGCGAGGGAACTTTCTTT.

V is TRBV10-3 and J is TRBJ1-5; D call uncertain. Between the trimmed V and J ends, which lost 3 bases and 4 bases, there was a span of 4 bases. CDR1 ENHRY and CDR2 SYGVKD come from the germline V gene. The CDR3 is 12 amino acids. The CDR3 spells CAISDGNQPQHF. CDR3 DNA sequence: TGTGCCATCAGTGATGGTAATCAGCCCCAGCATTTT.

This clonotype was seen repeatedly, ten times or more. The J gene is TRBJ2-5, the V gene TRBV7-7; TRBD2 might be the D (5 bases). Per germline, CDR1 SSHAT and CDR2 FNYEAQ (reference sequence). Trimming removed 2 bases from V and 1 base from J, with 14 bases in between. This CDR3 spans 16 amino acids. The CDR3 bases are TGTGCCAGCAGCTTATCTCACGGACGGGGCCAAGAGACCCAGTACTTC. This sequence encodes CASSLSHGRGQETQYF. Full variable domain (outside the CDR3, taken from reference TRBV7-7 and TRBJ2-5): GAGVSQSPRYKVTKRGQDVTLRCDPISSHATLYWYQQALGQGPEFLTYFNYEAQPDKSGLPSDRFSAERPEGSISTLTIQRTEQRDSAMYRCASSLSHGRGQETQYFGPGTRLLVL.

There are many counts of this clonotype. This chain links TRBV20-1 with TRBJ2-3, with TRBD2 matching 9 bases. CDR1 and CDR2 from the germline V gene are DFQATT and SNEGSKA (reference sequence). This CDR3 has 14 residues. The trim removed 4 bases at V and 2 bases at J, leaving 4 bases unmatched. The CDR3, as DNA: TGCAGTGCTAAAGGGACTAGCCCCACAGATACGCAGTATTTT. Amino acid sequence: CSAKGTSPTDTQYF.

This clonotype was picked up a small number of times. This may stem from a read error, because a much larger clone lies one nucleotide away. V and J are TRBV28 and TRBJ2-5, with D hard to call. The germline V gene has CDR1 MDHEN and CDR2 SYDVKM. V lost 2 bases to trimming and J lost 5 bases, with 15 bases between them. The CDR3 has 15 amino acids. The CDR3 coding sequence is TGTGCCAGCAGTTTAGACAATTCAAGGAGCGAGACCCAGTACTTC. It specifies CASSLDNSRSETQYF.

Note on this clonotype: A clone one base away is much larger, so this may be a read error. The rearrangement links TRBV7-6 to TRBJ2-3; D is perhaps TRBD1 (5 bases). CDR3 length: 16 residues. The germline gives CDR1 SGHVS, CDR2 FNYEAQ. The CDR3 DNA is TGTGCCAGCAGCTTAAAGGTGTTCTGGGGCACAGATGCGCAGTATTTT. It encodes CASSLKVFWGTDAQYF.

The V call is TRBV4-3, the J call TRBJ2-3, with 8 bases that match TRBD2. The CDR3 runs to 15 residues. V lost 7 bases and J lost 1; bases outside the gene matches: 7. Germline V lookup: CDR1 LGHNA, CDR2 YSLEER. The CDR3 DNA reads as TGCGCCAGCAACCAGGTTAGCGGGGGCACAGATACGCAGTATTTT. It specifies CASNQVSGGTDTQYF.

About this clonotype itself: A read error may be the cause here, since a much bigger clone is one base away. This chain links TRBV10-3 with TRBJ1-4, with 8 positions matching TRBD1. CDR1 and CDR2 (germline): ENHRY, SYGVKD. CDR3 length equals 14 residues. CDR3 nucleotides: TGTGCCATCAGTACAGGGGGATATAATGAAAAACGGTTTTTT. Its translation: CAISTGGYNEKRFF.

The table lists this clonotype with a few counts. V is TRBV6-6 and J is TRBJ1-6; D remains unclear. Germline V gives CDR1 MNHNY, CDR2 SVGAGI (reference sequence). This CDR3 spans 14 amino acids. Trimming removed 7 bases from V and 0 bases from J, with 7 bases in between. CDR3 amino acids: CASTPSSYNSPLHF. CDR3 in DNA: TGTGCCAGCACCCCCAGCTCCTATAATTCACCCCTCCACTTT.

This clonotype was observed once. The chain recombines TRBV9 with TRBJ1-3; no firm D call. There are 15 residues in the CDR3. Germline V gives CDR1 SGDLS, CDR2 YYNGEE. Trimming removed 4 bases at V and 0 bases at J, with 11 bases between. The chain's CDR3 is CASSLAPNSGNTIYF. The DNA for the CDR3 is TGTGCCAGCAGCCTCGCCCCGAACTCTGGAAACACCATATATTTT. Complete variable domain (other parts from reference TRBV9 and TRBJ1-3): DSGVTQTPKHLITATGQRVTLRCSPRSGDLSVYWYQQSLDQGLQFLIQYYNGEERAKGNILERFSAQQFPDLHSELNLSSLELGDSALYFCASSLAPNSGNTIYFGEGSWLTVV.